This TCR beta chain comes out of a study of graft-versus-host responses after intestinal transplantation (TCRdb year 2021). Broadly, across the study: Recipients received multivisceral, liver-intestinal, or isolated intestinal transplants. Anti-thymocyte globulin induction was given to all recipients, followed by maintenance tacrolimus and steroids for around three years. After intestinal transplantation, graft-versus-host and host-versus-graft alloreactive T cell clones in the graft, circulation and bone marrow were tracked using bulk TCR-beta CDR3 sequencing. Alloreactive clones were identified by sequencing pre-transplant mixed lymphocyte reaction products and comparing these products with unstimulated pre-transplant donor and recipient T cells. The cohort enrolled 24 intestinal transplant recipients, one of whom was a retransplant, and a few patients without pretransplant specimens were excluded. Donor T cell macrochimerism was defined as a peak of at least 4% donor T cells among recipient peripheral blood mononuclear cells. Rather than being sequenced by the commercial service, samples from a few later patients were sequenced in-house on an Illumina MiSeq and processed with MiXCR.

The library relied on the immunoSEQ multiplex PCR assay. High-throughput TCR-beta CDR3 sequencing of genomic DNA from most patients was performed by Adaptive Biotechnologies. The study's processing was this. Adaptive's ImmunoSEQ software supplied the TCR sequencing data for 15 to 20 patients, while MiXCR and VDJtools were used to process a few other patients. CDR3 nucleotide sequences shared by donor and recipient were removed because the origin of these sequences could not be assigned. To count as alloreactive, a clone needed at least 2-fold expansion over unstimulated cells and a minimum CFSE-low frequency of 0.002% (template counts) or 0.001% (read counts). A clone was considered mappable if detected in the sequenced pre-transplant spleen, lymph node, or MLR CFSE-low populations of the donor or recipient. Cumulative frequency of alloreactive clones was calculated as a percentage of all sequences weighted by copy number. The clones in this table, taken by TCRdb from immuneACCESS, are in-frame only. Not every clone is retained; where verified, under half of the shortfall comes from an unresolved V gene, and the cause of the rest is unknown. D and trimming come from the DNA, and the V and J calls and clone size come from that table. The sample table lists about 69,000 clones, about nine tenths of them with a count of one. The ten largest clonotypes hold 6.5% to 7% of the sample.

After transplant, bone marrow was aspirated from the posterior iliac crest or from another site chosen by the physician. A note on this clone: The clone's antigen remains unknown. There are no base qualities to consult, and no much larger clone falls within one base.

According to the germline V gene (reference sequence), CDR1 reads SGHKS and CDR2 reads YYEKEE. The trim is 5 bases for V and 5 bases for J, with a gap of 17 bases between the germline ends. The CDR3 runs 15 amino acids, cysteine and phenylalanine included. Only the CDR3 part of the read is kept: 45 bases, read in frame from the first base. On the study overall, not on this receptor specifically: Conclusions were limited by the relatively low number and heterogeneity of intestinal transplant patients. GvH clones turned up in recipient bone marrow, with some appearing earlier in ileal mucosa or blood, a pattern consistent with an intestinal mucosal origin. Early after transplant, peak levels of circulating GvH clones were found to be associated with declines in HvG clones. High GvH to HvG T cell clonal ratios were observed in the allografts of patients with donor T cell macrochimerism.

This receptor chain uses TRBV5-5 and TRBJ1-5; the D gene cannot be resolved reliably. Sequencing was performed on bone marrow, taken almost 750 days after intestinal transplantation. This receptor was identified in a human patient who received an intestinal transplant, so some T cells may come from the graft donor. CDR3 sequence: CASRKSDVVYQPQHF. Here is the DNA: TGTGCCAGCAGAAAATCGGACGTAGTTTATCAGCCCCAGCATTTT.